This record covers a single T cell receptor (beta chain). The target antigen is unknown. This record belongs to a study of cytomegalovirus exposure and HLA in healthy donors. Study context: Earlier sequencing of around 190 million T cells yielded roughly 120 million unique TCR beta sequences. Among the roughly 430 genotyped donors, approximately 80% were placed in the Caucasian-associated ancestry cluster. Study-wide results and caveats: Based on reports, TCR beta sequences accurately predicted HLA-A and HLA-B alleles for most subjects.

60 Vbeta and 13 Jbeta primers were used in PCR. Repertoires were generated with immunoSEQ multiplex PCR, while TCRdb's copy carries only in-frame clones and drops some. Of approximately 120,000 clones listed, around 75% are singletons. Trimming took 4 bases from V and 3 from J, leaving 13 bases between them. Looked up from germline, CDR1 is ENHRY and CDR2 is SYGVKD. The CDR3 is 15 amino acids. The sequence was collected from a man aged 55 to 70 in good health and CMV-seropositive. This chain joins TRBV10-3 and TRBJ1-3; no definite D call. The sample taken for sequencing was PBMCs. The CDR3 sequence is CAISAVQRSGNTIYF. CDR3 nucleotide sequence: TGTGCCATCAGTGCCGTACAGCGGAGTGGAAACACCATATATTTT.